This T cell receptor (beta chain) is drawn from a study of T cells expressing NK-cell markers (dated by TCRdb to 2018 to 2020). Some background on the complete study: Three sorted T-cell subsets (CD3+CD56+NKG2C+, CD3+CD56+NKG2C- and CD3+CD56-NKG2C+) from fewer than 10 donors had their TCR beta-chain repertoires profiled. Of the eight sequenced donors, seven were found to be HCMV-seropositive and one was found to be HCMV-seronegative. The eight sequenced donors were randomly selected healthy volunteers, three men and five women. The libraries were sequenced on Illumina HiSeq 2000/2500, MiSeq or NextSeq, producing 2 x 150 bp reads.

Reading the germline V gene gives CDR1 MNHNS and CDR2 SASEGT. CDR3 length: 15 amino acids, cysteine to phenylalanine. No DNA has been recorded. The paper's findings and limits, for the study overall: Those dominant clonotypes were again the most abundant among CD3+CD56-NKG2C+ cells in four donors, at about 28.3-65%. In a handful of donors, the dominant CD3+CD56+NKG2C+ clonotypes ranked among the top 10 CD8+ clonotypes, making up roughly 1.0-7.0% of CD8+ T cells. Whether the expanded NKG2C-expressing T cell clones were specific for HCMV antigens remained unclear.

HCMV-specific IgG was detected in serum with a commercial ELISA kit to determine HCMV serostatus. Peripheral blood mononuclear cells were isolated from blood by Ficoll density gradient centrifugation. The sample was run on an Illumina HiSeq 2000. TCR beta cDNA libraries were prepared using 5'RACE template switching, which introduced a universal primer site and unique molecular identifiers. cDNA synthesis was primed from the TCR beta constant segment and was followed by two successive PCR amplification steps. For the original study's pipeline: Reads were demultiplexed and grouped by UMI with MIGEC, and clonotypes were assembled and quantified with MiTCR. To exclude erroneous sequences, only TCR cDNA sequences supported by at least two reads were retained. The tcR package was used for downstream repertoire analysis, and clonotypes were matched between fractions using CDR3 nucleotide sequence together with V segment. Antigen specificity was annotated against VDJdb with VDJmatch, allowing one amino acid substitution in CDR3. After reprocessing by TCRdb, each CDR3 protein sequence is one entry, and no DNA is given. These V and J calls rely on TCRdb rather than the paper's analysis. The sample table holds some 140,000 distinct CDR3 sequences. The top ten constitute around a third of the sample.

Of note for this clonotype: The antigen it recognizes is unknown.

Input material: blood T cells: a sorted CD56 or NKG2C T cell subset, CD4+ or CD8+ T cells, or bulk PBMC T cells (not recorded which). The sequence derives from a woman aged 50 to 60 in good health. Donor details come from another sample of the same person, matched by shared clones. The sequence joins TRBV6-1 to TRBJ2-4. The CDR3 in this case is CASIKNLIAKNIQYF.